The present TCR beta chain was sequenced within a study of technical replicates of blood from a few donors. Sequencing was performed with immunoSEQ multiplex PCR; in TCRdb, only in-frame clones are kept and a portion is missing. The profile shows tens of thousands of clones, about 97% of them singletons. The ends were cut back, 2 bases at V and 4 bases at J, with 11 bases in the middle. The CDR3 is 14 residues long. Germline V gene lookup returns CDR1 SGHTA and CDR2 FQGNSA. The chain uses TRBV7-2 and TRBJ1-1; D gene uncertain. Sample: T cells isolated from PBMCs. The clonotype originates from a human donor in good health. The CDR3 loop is CASSLSMPGTEAFF. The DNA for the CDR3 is TGTGCCAGCAGCTTAAGCATGCCTGGCACTGAAGCTTTCTTT.